This TCR beta chain appears in the sequencing data of a study of T cells after yellow fever vaccination. TCRdb itself ran the 5' RACE reads through MiXCR, one entry per CDR3 protein. Of some 120,000 distinct CDR3 sequences in the sample, around 15% are singletons; the top ten hold about 42%. The V end was cut by 8 bases, the J end by 4 bases, with 13 bases between. The germline V gene encodes CDR1 MGHDK and CDR2 SYGVNS. CDR3 length: 13 residues. The receptor was derived from a man aged 18 to 30 who received the YFV17D yellow fever vaccine. The rearrangement joins TRBV25-1 to TRBJ2-3, with D tentatively TRBD1 (5 bases). The sample in question was CD8+ T cells sorted from PBMCs, obtained 5 days after the yellow fever booster vaccination. The CDR3 region has the DNA TGTGCCAGCGGGCAGGGTACAGCAGATACGCAGTATTTT. Its protein product is CASGQGTADTQYF.